One sample yielded the 2 T cell receptor beta chains listed below, sequenced in a study of cytomegalovirus exposure and HLA in healthy donors. The PCR used 60 Vbeta and 13 Jbeta primers. Here immunoSEQ multiplex PCR was the method, and the copy in TCRdb shows in-frame clones only, minus some. The sample has 100,000 or so clones, roughly 70% seen once; the top ten hold about 10%. The sequenced material came from PBMCs. Receptor source: a man between 50 and 59 years old in good health and CMV-seronegative.

The rearrangement joins TRBV6-4 to TRBJ2-1; a weak D match, TRBD1 (6 bases). There are 13 residues in the CDR3. In germline, CDR1 is MRHNA, CDR2 SNTAGT. The germline V and J ends were trimmed by 0 bases and 10 bases, with 10 bases remaining between them. The CDR3 DNA follows: TGTGCCAGCAGTGACTCGGGGACACGGGAGCAGTTCTTC. Translation: CASSDSGTREQFF.

V usage is TRBV4-1 and J usage is TRBJ1-1; a weak D match, TRBD1 (5 bases). From germline, CDR1 is MGHRA and CDR2 YSYEKL. The CDR3 has 11 residues. Trimming removed 4 bases at V and 10 bases at J, with 10 bases between. CDR3 DNA: TGCGCCAGCAGCCGAACAGGAACAGCTTTCTTT. This encodes CASSRTGTAFF.